A selection of T cell receptor beta chains follows, all from one sample in a study of CD8 T cells in Susac syndrome. One entry per CDR3 protein, called by TCRdb with MiXCR from the immunoSEQ multiplex PCR reads. The sample holds about 160,000 distinct CDR3 sequences, roughly 93% seen once. Sequences were obtained from CD4+ T cells from PBMCs. The origin of the receptors is a human donor in good health. CDR3s include the opening cysteine and the closing phenylalanine or tryptophan. A D gene is named only where the DNA matches it firmly. Size tells how often a clone was seen (once, few, many) or the class of an expanded clone, and some rows leave it out.

J,D,V,size,CDR3,DNA
TRBJ2-7,-,TRBV14,once,CASSQDPTRQYF,TGTGCCAGCAGCCAAGATCCCACCCGGCAGTACTTC
TRBJ1-1,TRBD1,TRBV19,-,CASSTRQGGTEAFF,TGTGCCAGTAGTACCCGACAGGGAGGCACTGAAGCTTTCTTT
TRBJ2-7,-,TRBV5-1,once,CASSSSGQNSYEQYF,TGCGCCAGCAGCTCGTCGGGGCAGAACTCCTACGAGCAGTACTTC
TRBJ2-7,TRBD2,TRBV10-3,-,CAISESPAGSSYEQYF,TGTGCCATCAGTGAGTCTCCAGCGGGGAGCTCCTACGAGCAGTACTTC
TRBJ1-2,-,TRBV3-1,once,CASSLSGPYGYTF,TGTGCCAGCAGCCTCTCGGGCCCTTATGGCTACACTTTC
TRBJ1-5,-,TRBV20-1,-,CSARRRDQPQHF,TGCAGTGCTAGACGGCGGGATCAGCCCCAGCATTTT
TRBJ1-1,-,TRBV7-3,-,CASSVGGPGASEAFF,TGTGCCAGCAGCGTAGGAGGTCCAGGGGCTTCCGAAGCTTTCTTT
TRBJ2-4,-,TRBV19,-,CASSTPGSVKNIQYF,TGTGCCAGTAGTACCCCTGGGAGCGTCAAAAACATTCAGTACTTC
TRBJ1-1,-,TRBV7-9,once,CASSTGHLNTEAFF,TGTGCCAGCAGCACGGGACACTTGAACACTGAAGCTTTCTTT
TRBJ2-7,TRBD2,TRBV20-1,-,CSARALAGGEQYF,TGCAGTGCTAGAGCGCTAGCGGGAGGTGAGCAGTACTTC
TRBJ2-3,TRBD2,TRBV4-1,-,CASATSGGSDTQYF,TGCGCCAGCGCCACTAGCGGGGGGTCAGATACGCAGTATTTT
TRBJ2-5,TRBD1,TRBV6-5,-,CASSLQGAQIAQYF,TGTGCCAGCAGCTTACAGGGGGCCCAAATCGCCCAGTACTTC
TRBJ2-1,TRBD2,TRBV6-1,-,CASSPTRLAPYNEQFF,TGTGCCAGCAGCCCAACCCGACTAGCGCCTTACAATGAGCAGTTCTTC
TRBJ1-5,TRBD1,TRBV30,-,CAWNRGDNQPQHF,TGTGCCTGGAACAGGGGGGACAATCAGCCCCAGCATTTT